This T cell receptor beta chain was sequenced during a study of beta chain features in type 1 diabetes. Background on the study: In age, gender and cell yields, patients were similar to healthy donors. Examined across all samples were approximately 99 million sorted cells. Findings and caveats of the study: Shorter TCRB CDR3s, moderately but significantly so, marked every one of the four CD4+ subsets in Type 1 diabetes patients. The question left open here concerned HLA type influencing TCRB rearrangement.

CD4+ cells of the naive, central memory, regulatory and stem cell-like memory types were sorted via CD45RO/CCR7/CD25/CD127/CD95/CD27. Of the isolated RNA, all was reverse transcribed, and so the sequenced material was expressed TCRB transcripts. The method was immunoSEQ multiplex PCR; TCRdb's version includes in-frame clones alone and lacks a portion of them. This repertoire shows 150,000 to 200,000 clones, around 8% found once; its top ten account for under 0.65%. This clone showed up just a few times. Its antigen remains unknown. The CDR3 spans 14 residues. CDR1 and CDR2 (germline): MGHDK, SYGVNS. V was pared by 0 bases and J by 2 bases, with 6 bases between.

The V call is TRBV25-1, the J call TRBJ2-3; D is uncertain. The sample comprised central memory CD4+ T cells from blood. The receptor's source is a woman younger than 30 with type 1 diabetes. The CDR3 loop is CASSEYENTDTQYF. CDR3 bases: TGTGCCAGCAGTGAATACGAGAACACAGATACGCAGTATTTT.